These 20 T cell receptor beta chains originate from one sample sequenced in a study of T-cell reconstitution after alpha-beta-depleted transplantation in children. The TCRbeta library was prepared with unique molecular identifiers. TCRdb re-called the PCR reads with MiXCR, one entry per CDR3 protein. Of roughly 300,000 distinct CDR3 sequences in the sample, roughly 10% were seen once. The source was peripheral blood, collected 180 days after TCRalphabeta/CD19-depleted stem cell transplant. These receptors all stem from a male patient aged 2-10 years who had a stem cell transplant for chronic granulomatous disease, so the T cells may come from the graft donor.

This clonotype was counted many times. J is TRBJ1-5 and V is TRBV20-1; weak D call: TRBD1 (6 bases). This CDR3 is 16 amino acids long. Trimming stripped 0 bases from V and 4 bases from J, with 16 bases between. The germline gives CDR1 DFQATT, CDR2 SNEGSKA (reference sequence). This chain's CDR3 is CSARDWAGALNQPQHF. The CDR3 DNA follows: TGCAGTGCTAGAGATTGGGCAGGGGCCCTAAATCAGCCCCAGCATTTT.

About this clonotype itself: A read error is possible here, since a much larger clone lies one base away. The chain couples TRBV20-1 to TRBJ2-3; D not resolved. The germline V and J ends were trimmed by 6 bases and 5 bases, with 12 bases remaining between them. CDR1 is DFQATT, CDR2 SNEGSKA, per germline (reference sequence). The CDR3 contains 12 residues. The CDR3 spells CSALLGQDTQYF. For the CDR3, the DNA is TGCAGTGCCCTATTAGGGCAAGATACGCAGTATTTT.

The chain links TRBV20-1 to TRBJ1-3; D is uncertain. V lost 6 bases to trimming and J lost 0 bases, with 15 bases between them. The length of the CDR3 is 15 residues. Germline CDR1 DFQATT, CDR2 SNEGSKA (reference sequence). CDR3 protein: CSARRTTASGNTIYF. CDR3 nucleotides: TGCAGTGCGAGGAGGACGACCGCCTCTGGAAACACCATATATTTT.

This clonotype was seen repeatedly, ten times or more. The CDR3 nucleotides read TGCAGTGGCTCGGGACAGGGGGTCGACGAGCAGTACTTC. Protein sequence: CSGSGQGVDEQYF. V is TRBV20-1 and J is TRBJ2-7; TRBD1 matches 11 bases. CDR1 is DFQATT, CDR2 SNEGSKA, per germline (reference sequence). The CDR3 length is 13 residues. V shed 7 bases and J 5 bases; nucleotides not matched to a gene: 7.

The rearrangement uses TRBV20-1 and TRBJ2-7; 12 bases fit TRBD2. The germline V gene has CDR1 DFQATT and CDR2 SNEGSKA (reference sequence). CDR3 size: 17 residues. The CDR3 sequence is CCARRLAGGSGSYEQYF. The CDR3 DNA is TGCTGCGCCAGAAGGCTAGCGGGAGGGTCCGGAAGCTACGAGCAGTACTTC.

This clonotype showed up many times. The rearrangement joins TRBV2 to TRBJ1-5; 10 bases align to TRBD1. Germline trimming cut 4 bases from V and 6 bases from J; bases unmatched to any gene: 15. Germline lookup yields CDR1 SNHLY and CDR2 FYNNEI. This CDR3 contains 18 residues. The DNA for the CDR3 is TGTGCCAGCAGTGGGGACAGGGGATTGTCCCTCGGGAGTCAGCCCCAGCATTTT. Amino acid sequence: CASSGDRGLSLGSQPQHF.

In its sample, this clonotype was seen many times. The V gene is TRBV24-1, the J gene TRBJ2-2, with 7 nucleotides matching TRBD2. Germline V gives CDR1 KGHDR, CDR2 SFDVKD. This CDR3 has 15 amino acids. The V gene end was trimmed by 5 bases and the J gene end by 2 bases; junction bases not matched to a gene: 4. CDR3 DNA sequence: TGTGCCACCAGTGTAGGCGGGAGTAACACCGGGGAGCTGTTTTTT. This encodes CATSVGGSNTGELFF.

This clonotype was detected many times. The gene calls are TRBV29-1 and TRBJ2-7; D gene ambiguous. Germline V gene sequence: CDR1 SQVTM, CDR2 ANQGSEA. The germline V and J ends were trimmed by 4 bases and 0 bases, with 16 bases remaining between them. This CDR3 has 15 amino acids. The CDR3 DNA sequence: TGCAGCGTTGCTAGTCTGCAGGCTAGCTCCTACGAGCAGTACTTC. It is translated as CSVASLQASSYEQYF.

With respect to this clonotype: Just one base apart from a much larger clone, this may be a read error. The chain couples TRBV28 to TRBJ2-1; 8 positions agree with TRBD2. Germline CDR1 MDHEN, CDR2 SYDVKM. This CDR3 comprises 15 residues. CDR3 in amino acids: CANSYEAGVLNEQFF. The CDR3 DNA is TGTGCCAACAGTTATGAAGCGGGAGTCCTCAATGAGCAGTTCTTC.

To note about this clonotype: One base away lies a much larger clone, so this may be a sequencing read error. This chain joins TRBV9 and TRBJ2-5, with D perhaps matching TRBD1 or TRBD2 (5 bases each). Germline CDR1 SGDLS, CDR2 YYNGEE. The CDR3 is 13 residues long. CDR3 nucleotide sequence: TGTGCCAGCAGCGTAGGAGACCTGGGGACCAAGTACTTC. Translation gives CASSVGDLGTKYF.

About this clonotype: A read error may be the cause here, since a much bigger clone is one base away. V gene TRBV12-3 or TRBV12-4 combines with J gene TRBJ2-7; D not certain. The CDR3 runs to 13 residues. CDR3 residues: CASSLAGWNEQNF. In DNA form, the CDR3 reads TGTGCCAGCAGTTTAGCGGGGTGGAACGAGCAGAACTTC.

The table lists this clonotype with many counts. The chain combines TRBV20-1 with TRBJ2-1; D is unclear. V was pared by 1 base and J by 0 bases, with 10 bases between. CDR1 is DFQATT, CDR2 SNEGSKA, per germline (reference sequence). This CDR3 has 15 residues. CDR3 sequence: CSARGSWSSYNEQFF. The CDR3 DNA reads TGCAGTGCTAGAGGGAGCTGGAGCTCCTACAATGAGCAGTTCTTC.

Comment on this clonotype: This may arise from a read error, as a much more abundant clone is one base away. The chain is built from TRBV5-5 and TRBJ1-4; D is perhaps TRBD1 (6 bases). The CDR3 is 14 residues long. CDR1 and CDR2 from the germline V gene are SGHKS and YYEKEE (reference sequence). CDR3 coding DNA: TGTGTCAGCAGCAACGCAGGGGTACGGGAAAAACTGTTTTTT. It encodes CVSSNAGVREKLFF. Full variable domain (rest looked up from reference TRBV5-5 and TRBJ1-4): DAGVTQSPTHLIKTRGQQVTLRCSPISGHKSVSWYQQVLGQGPQFIFQYYEKEERGRGNFPDRFSARQFPNYSSELNVNALLLGDSALYLCVSSNAGVREKLFFGSGTQLSVL.

This clonotype has ten or more counts. This chain links TRBV5-5 with TRBJ2-2; no firm D call. Germline CDR1 is SGHKS and CDR2 is YYEKEE (reference sequence). Deletions cut 4 bases from V and 4 bases from J, with 8 bases between. CDR3 size: 13 residues. CDR3 coding DNA: TGTGCCAGCAGCGCCGGGTTCACCGGGGAGCTGTTTTTT. This codes for CASSAGFTGELFF.

This clonotype was counted a few times. The rearrangement uses TRBV28 and TRBJ2-1; 10 bases are a match to TRBD2. Germline trimming cut 4 bases from V and 8 bases from J; bases unmatched to any gene: 14. This CDR3 is 17 amino acids long. In germline, CDR1 is MDHEN, CDR2 SYDVKM. CDR3 DNA sequence: TGTGCCAGCAGTTACCCTTTAGCGGGAGGCCGTTGGGATGAGCAGTTCTTC. Its translation: CASSYPLAGGRWDEQFF.

There are a few counts of this clonotype. The V and J genes are TRBV4-1 and TRBJ1-4; no clear D. Between the trimmed V and J ends, which lost 0 bases and 2 bases, there was a span of 7 bases. The germline gives CDR1 MGHRA, CDR2 YSYEKL. CDR3 size: 15 residues. CDR3 nucleotide sequence: TGCGCCAGCAGCCAAGATATAGGTACTAATGAAAAACTGTTTTTT. This encodes CASSQDIGTNEKLFF.

This clonotype was detected ten times or more. The genes are TRBV5-6 and TRBJ2-1; TRBD2 matches at 10 bases. V dropped 1 base and J dropped 7; count of bases not matched to a gene: 5. Per the germline V gene, CDR1 is SGHDT and CDR2 is YYEEEE. This CDR3 spans 15 amino acids. The CDR3 loop reads CASSLLAGGGNEQFF. The CDR3 DNA follows: TGTGCCAGCAGCTTGTTAGCGGGAGGCGGGAATGAGCAGTTCTTC.

This clonotype showed up many times. This sequence joins TRBV29-1 and TRBJ2-1, with TRBD1 matching 8 bases. This CDR3 has 13 amino acids. The trim removed 6 bases at V and 7 bases at J, leaving 8 bases unmatched. CDR1 SQVTM and CDR2 ANQGSEA come from the germline V gene. The CDR3, as DNA: TGCAGCGTCGTGGGACAGGTGGTAAATGAGCAGTTCTTC. It encodes CSVVGQVVNEQFF.

Regarding this clonotype: This may stem from a read error, because a much larger clone lies one nucleotide away. The V and J genes are TRBV5-1 and TRBJ2-1; 9 bases align to TRBD1. The ends lost 9 bases at V and 6 bases at J; junction bases unmatched: 22. This CDR3 has 18 amino acids. CDR1 and CDR2 from the germline V gene are SGHRS and YFSETQ. This chain's CDR3 is CATRVWESRDRDPNEQFF. The CDR3 DNA reads as TGCGCCACCCGAGTTTGGGAGTCACGGGACAGGGACCCCAATGAGCAGTTCTTC.

This clonotype has ten or more counts. The rearrangement links TRBV12-3 or TRBV12-4 to TRBJ2-5; possibly TRBD1 or TRBD2 for D (5 bases each). The CDR3 has 16 amino acids. The germline V and J ends were trimmed by 3 bases and 1 base, with 15 bases remaining between them. The CDR3 region has the DNA TGTGCCAGCAGTTTCCTCTGGCAGGGACGCCAAGAGACCCAGTACTTC. This encodes CASSFLWQGRQETQYF.